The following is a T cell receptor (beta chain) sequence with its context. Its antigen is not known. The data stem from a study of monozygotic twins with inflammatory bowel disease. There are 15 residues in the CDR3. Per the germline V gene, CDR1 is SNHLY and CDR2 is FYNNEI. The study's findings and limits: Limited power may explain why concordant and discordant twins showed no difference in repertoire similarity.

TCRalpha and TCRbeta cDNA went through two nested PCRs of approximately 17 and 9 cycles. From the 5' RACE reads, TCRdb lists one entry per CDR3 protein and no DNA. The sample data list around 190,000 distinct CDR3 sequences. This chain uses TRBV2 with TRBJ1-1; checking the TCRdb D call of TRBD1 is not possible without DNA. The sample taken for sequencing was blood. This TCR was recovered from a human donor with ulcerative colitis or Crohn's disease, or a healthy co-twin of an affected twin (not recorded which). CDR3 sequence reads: CASSTFEAGATEAFF.